Presented here are 21 T cell receptor beta chains from one specimen sequenced in a study of cytomegalovirus exposure and HLA in healthy donors. Amplification used 60 Vbeta primers and 13 Jbeta primers. Data came from immunoSEQ multiplex PCR; TCRdb stores just in-frame clones and leaves some out. This table holds over 65,000 clones, approximately 80% found once. Sequencing input: PBMCs. The receptor set was obtained from a woman between 25 and 40 years old in good health and CMV-seronegative.

J is TRBJ1-3 and V is TRBV19; D not certain. Trimming removed 7 bases from V and 4 bases from J, with 14 bases in between. The CDR3 has 14 residues. The germline V gene encodes CDR1 LNHDA and CDR2 SQIVND (reference sequence). CDR3 in amino acids: CASTPPWAGNTIYF. CDR3 sequence (DNA): TGTGCCAGTACCCCCCCCTGGGCGGGAAACACCATATATTTT.

CDR3 sequence reads: CASSLFGTGEEYGYTF. Here the CDR3 DNA reads TGTGCCAGCAGTTTGTTCGGGACAGGGGAAGAATATGGCTACACCTTC. This sequence joins TRBV28 and TRBJ1-2; 10 nucleotides match TRBD1. The V gene end was trimmed by 3 bases and the J gene end by 5 bases; junction bases not matched to a gene: 9. This CDR3 comprises 16 residues. The V gene's germline CDR1 is MDHEN and CDR2 SYDVKM.

This clone has a single count. V and J are TRBV6-5 and TRBJ1-1; 7 bases fit TRBD1. The CDR3 extends over 13 amino acids. V lost 6 bases and J lost 5; bases outside the gene matches: 6. The germline V gene encodes CDR1 MNHEY and CDR2 SVGAGI. Written as DNA, the CDR3 is TGTGCCAGCAGCAGAACAGGGGATACTGAAGCTTTCTTT. It is translated as CASSRTGDTEAFF.

The chain has TRBV12-5 and TRBJ2-4, with 7 nucleotides matching TRBD1. Germline V gene data show CDR1 as LGHNT and CDR2 as FRNRAP. CDR3 size: 18 residues. Germline trimming cut 2 bases from V and 0 bases from J; bases unmatched to any gene: 10. CDR3 region: CASGLTRNRGLAKNIQYF. The CDR3, as DNA: TGTGCTAGTGGTTTGACCCGTAACAGGGGCCTAGCCAAAAACATTCAGTACTTC.

This chain joins TRBV12-5 and TRBJ1-4, with D possibly matching TRBD1 (5 bases). In germline, CDR1 is LGHNT, CDR2 FRNRAP. The CDR3 extends over 14 amino acids. With 1 base removed from V and 8 bases from J, the gap between germline ends came to 11 bases. The CDR3 bases are TGTGCTAGTGGTTTGGGGGGGGTAGAGGAAAAACTGTTTTTT. It encodes CASGLGGVEEKLFF.

This clone was counted only a few times. The chain couples TRBV9 to TRBJ2-7; TRBD1 is a possible D gene (5 bases). The CDR3 loop spans 15 amino acids. V gave up 0 bases and J gave up 2 bases, with 12 bases separating them. CDR1 is SGDLS and CDR2 is YYNGEE in the germline V gene. This CDR3 is CASSVEPQGTYEQYF. CDR3 in DNA: TGTGCCAGCAGCGTAGAACCCCAGGGCACCTACGAGCAGTACTTC. Full variable domain (outside the CDR3, taken from reference TRBV9 and TRBJ2-7): DSGVTQTPKHLITATGQRVTLRCSPRSGDLSVYWYQQSLDQGLQFLIQYYNGEERAKGNILERFSAQQFPDLHSELNLSSLELGDSALYFCASSVEPQGTYEQYFGPGTRLTVT.

This chain joins TRBV6-5 and TRBJ1-3; D is uncertain. Trimming took 0 bases from V and 1 from J, leaving 7 bases between them. From germline, CDR1 is MNHEY and CDR2 SVGAGI. This CDR3 has 15 residues. The CDR3 is CASSYSTGSGNTIYF. CDR3 DNA sequence: TGTGCCAGCAGTTACTCGACCGGGTCTGGAAACACCATATATTTT.

The V and J genes are TRBV9 and TRBJ2-6; 8 nucleotides match TRBD1. CDR3 length: 18 amino acids. Germline CDR1 is SGDLS and CDR2 is YYNGEE. Trimming removed 3 bases from V and 0 bases from J; junction bases left unmatched: 8. The CDR3 loop is CASSEPFTGGSGANVLTF. As DNA, the CDR3 is TGTGCCAGCAGCGAGCCCTTTACAGGGGGCTCTGGGGCCAACGTCCTGACTTTC. Looking up the rest from reference TRBV9 and TRBJ2-6 gives the full variable domain: DSGVTQTPKHLITATGQRVTLRCSPRSGDLSVYWYQQSLDQGLQFLIQYYNGEERAKGNILERFSAQQFPDLHSELNLSSLELGDSALYFCASSEPFTGGSGANVLTFGAGSRLTVL.

The chain employs TRBV2 and TRBJ1-2, with D possibly TRBD1 on 6 matching bases. Germline values: CDR1 SNHLY, CDR2 FYNNEI. Trimming pared 9 bases from V and 4 bases from J, leaving 15 bases between. The CDR3 loop spans 13 amino acids. CDR3 amino acids: CARRNRDGYGYTF. The CDR3 bases are TGTGCCAGAAGAAACAGGGATGGCTATGGCTACACCTTC.

The rearrangement joins TRBV7-2 to TRBJ2-7; D might be TRBD2 (5 bases). The CDR3 sequence is 14 residues long. V lost 10 bases and J 3 bases, leaving 19 bases between the germline ends. Germline values: CDR1 SGHTA, CDR2 FQGNSA. DNA for the CDR3: TGTGCCACCCGAGAGGGAGACGGGGTCTACGAGCAGTACTTC. This gives the protein CATREGDGVYEQYF.

The sample holds one count of this clone. The chain recombines TRBV5-8 with TRBJ1-6; 9 bases are a match to TRBD1. CDR1 is SGHTS, CDR2 YDEGEE, per germline. V lost 0 bases to trimming and J lost 8 bases; unmatched junction nucleotides: 3. CDR3 size: 15 residues. CDR3: CASSLGTGVYSPLHF. As DNA, the CDR3 is TGTGCCAGCAGCTTGGGGACAGGGGTTTATTCACCCCTCCACTTT.

This sequence joins TRBV7-9 and TRBJ1-2, with 7 bases aligning to TRBD1. Per germline, CDR1 SEHNR and CDR2 FQNEAQ (reference sequence). V lost 2 bases and J lost 2; bases outside the gene matches: 5. This CDR3 contains 15 residues. CDR3: CASSLWAQGNYGYTF. CDR3 in DNA: TGTGCCAGCAGCTTATGGGCACAGGGGAACTATGGCTACACCTTC. The variable domain in full, with the rest retrieved from reference TRBV7-9 and TRBJ1-2, is DTGVSQNPRHKITKRGQNVTFRCDPISEHNRLYWYRQTLGQGPEFLTYFQNEAQLEKSRLLSDRFSAERPKGSFSTLEIQRTEQGDSAMYLCASSLWAQGNYGYTFGSGTRLTVV.

The V call is TRBV15, the J call TRBJ2-3; possible D gene TRBD1, 6 bases. Deletions cut 3 bases from V and 3 bases from J, with 19 bases between. The CDR3 is made up of 17 amino acids. Germline CDR1 reads LNHNV; CDR2 reads YYDKDF (reference sequence). The chain's CDR3 is CATSSPRGPASTDTQYF. Here the CDR3 DNA reads TGTGCCACCAGCAGCCCCAGGGGCCCAGCGTCGACAGATACGCAGTATTTT.

V gene TRBV23-1 combines with J gene TRBJ1-4, with D hard to call. TRBV23-1 is flagged as an ORF with uncertain function. V was clipped by 1 base and J by 7 bases, with 22 bases between them. There are 18 residues in the CDR3. CDR3 sequence (DNA): TGCGCCAGCAGTCAATTGACCCCTCTAGCGACTTGCGGTGAAAAACTGTTTTTT. Translated: CASSQLTPLATCGEKLFF.

The chain is built from TRBV11-3 and TRBJ2-6, with a possible D match to TRBD1 (5 bases). The CDR3 length is 14 residues. V gave up 6 bases and J gave up 9 bases, with 15 bases separating them. Germline V gene data show CDR1 as SGHNT and CDR2 as YENEEA. The CDR3 DNA reads as TGTGCCAGCAGTCCGGCAGGAAGGGGCAACGTCCTGACTTTC. Residues: CASSPAGRGNVLTF.

The rearrangement links TRBV14 to TRBJ2-4; the match to TRBD1 covers 10 bases. Germline CDR1 reads SGHDN; CDR2 reads FVKESK. V lost 4 bases to trimming and J lost 4 bases; unmatched junction nucleotides: 16. The CDR3 runs to 19 residues. The CDR3 is CASSPSGGQGQSRKNIQYF. DNA of the CDR3: TGTGCCAGCAGCCCCTCCGGGGGACAGGGGCAAAGTCGGAAAAACATTCAGTACTTC.

V usage is TRBV6-5 and J usage is TRBJ1-5; 9 bases are a match to TRBD1. The ends lost 6 bases at V and 1 base at J; junction bases unmatched: 1. The CDR3 spans 14 residues. CDR1 is MNHEY, CDR2 SVGAGI, per germline. Written as DNA, the CDR3 is TGTGCCAGCAGGGACAGGGGAAGCAATCAGCCCCAGCATTTT. Amino acid sequence: CASRDRGSNQPQHF.

The gene calls are TRBV7-2 and TRBJ2-7; 8 bases agree with TRBD1. The CDR3 is 15 amino acids. Germline CDR1 and CDR2: SGHTA and FQGNSA. Trimming took 2 bases from V and 2 from J; bases not matched to a gene: 5. CDR3 bases: TGTGCCAGCAGCTTATTAGGCAGGGGGCCCTACGAGCAGTACTTC. As protein: CASSLLGRGPYEQYF.

The J gene is TRBJ1-1, the V gene TRBV7-9; the match to TRBD1 covers 10 bases. This CDR3 has 15 residues. CDR1 and CDR2 (germline): SEHNR, FQNEAQ (reference sequence). With 4 bases clipped from V and 5 bases from J, the junction kept 7 bases outside the gene matches. CDR3 nucleotides: TGTGCCAGCAGCTCATCGGACAGGGGGTATACTGAAGCTTTCTTT. It translates to CASSSSDRGYTEAFF. Variable domain in full (rest from reference TRBV7-9 and TRBJ1-1): DTGVSQNPRHKITKRGQNVTFRCDPISEHNRLYWYRQTLGQGPEFLTYFQNEAQLEKSRLLSDRFSAERPKGSFSTLEIQRTEQGDSAMYLCASSSSDRGYTEAFFGQGTRLTVV.

J is TRBJ2-7 and V is TRBV27; D remains unclear. V lost 3 bases and J lost 2, with 14 bases in between. The CDR3 contains 15 residues. Germline V gives CDR1 MNHEY, CDR2 SMNVEV (reference sequence). CDR3 nucleotide sequence: TGTGCCAGCAGTTTCTCCGGCAGGTCCCCCTACGAGCAGTACTTC. This codes for CASSFSGRSPYEQYF.

This sequence joins TRBV6-1 and TRBJ2-2; D possibly corresponds to TRBD1 (6 bases). This CDR3 region has 15 residues. CDR1 is MNHNS, CDR2 SASEGT, per germline. Trimming took 5 bases from V and 2 from J, leaving 12 bases between them. The CDR3 bases are TGTGCCAGCAGTAACGGGACACTAAACACCGGGGAGCTGTTTTTT. Protein sequence: CASSNGTLNTGELFF.